This T cell receptor (beta chain) was captured by sequencing in a study of T cell responses to AZD1222 COVID-19 vaccine. Libraries were prepared by immunoSEQ multiplex PCR; TCRdb keeps only in-frame clonotypes and omits some of them. Of around 220,000 clones detected, 94% appear once; the ten largest clones hold 1.5% to 2%. Trimming took 3 bases from V and 7 from J; bases not matched to a gene: 4. This CDR3 comprises 15 residues. Germline V CDR1 and CDR2: MNHNS, SASEGT. This clone came up once. The chain combines TRBV6-1 with TRBJ2-7, with TRBD2 identical over 15 bases. The receptor's source is an adult who received the MenACWY meningococcal vaccine as a control. This sample comprised peripheral blood, obtained 28 days after the second dose of the MenACWY control vaccine. CDR3 sequence: CASSDGTSGRLEQYF. The DNA for the CDR3 is TGTGCCAGCAGTGACGGGACTAGCGGGAGGTTGGAGCAGTACTTC.